This T cell receptor beta chain was recovered during a study of human T cells and chemical hapten exposure (dated by TCRdb to 2020 to 2023). About the study as a whole: For sensitization, 2% DPC in acetone was applied to a 2 cm by 2 cm area of upper inner arm skin. Weekly therapeutic DPC doses were additionally applied to the scalp of patients throughout the approximately 23-week study period. The study tracked peripheral blood TCR repertoire changes in vivo during primary and secondary sensitization to the hapten diphenylcyclopropenone (DPC) in alopecia patients. Patch tests used Finn chambers with 0.01% DPC on the upper back, scored after 6 days by International Contact Dermatitis Research Group standards. Patient blood was sampled pre-sensitization (week 0) and at 2, 6 and about 24 weeks after DPC sensitization. The libraries were sequenced as a pool, and the TCR yield per sample differed mostly because of small variations in library volumes within the pool. Alopecia areata with under or over 50% scalp involvement, alopecia totalis and alopecia universalis were represented in the patient cohort, which was mostly female. Blood for TCR sequencing was provided by twenty-nine alopecia patients at one to four time points (pre-sensitization, 2, 6 and 24 weeks). The research as a whole found: DPC sensitization did not change how many TCRs were above 1 in 1000 frequency, and no evidence was found of alterations in global repertoire structure. The number of PT1 expanded TCRs positively correlated with patch test score, significant at thresholds 8, 16 and 32 but not 4. Alopecia, a presumed autoimmune disease, was present in all patients, so the immune response of the patients might differ from that of healthy individuals. After repeated subsampling, changes were observed in the strength of the expansion versus patch-test correlation and in the threshold at which the correlation became significant. Compared with pre-sensitization or healthy control sets, expanded TCRs formed significantly more large CDR3 similarity clusters, which is consistent with antigen-driven responses.

CDR1 and CDR2, per the germline V gene (reference sequence), are DFQATT and SNEGSKA. The CDR3 numbers 16 residues from cysteine through phenylalanine. The DNA shown is the 48-base CDR3, in frame from base 1. The germline ends are 24 bases apart after V is trimmed by 6 bases and J by 6 bases. The meaning of the sample's time point label: patch test 1, 2 weeks after DPC sensitization. Explained via the paper, the treatment or condition label denotes: therapeutic diphenylcyclopropenone sensitization with weekly scalp DPC. At each patch-test visit, blood was drawn before the patch test was applied. To be eligible, patients had to be aged 18 to 70, diagnosed with alopecia and judged suitable for DPC therapy, while pregnant patients were excluded. Unfractionated whole blood was collected in Tempus Blood RNA tubes, and total RNA was extracted from that blood. The receptor library was made with RACE. The instrument given in TCRdb is NextSeq 500. During library preparation, unique molecular identifiers were attached to individual cDNA molecules so that TCRs could be counted quantitatively and reproducibly. For every blood RNA sample, sequencing covered both the TCR alpha and TCR beta chains. The authors processed their data as follows. Samples had a median of roughly 87,000 TCRs, with a range from about 20,000 to 690,600. The Decombinator software suite was used to annotate V, J and CDR3 in the TCR reads. Every sample was subsampled to the same number of TCRs (28,000) for the PS versus PT1 abundance plots. TCRs were defined as expanded if absent before sensitization and observed at least eight times at the 2-week time point. TCRdb reprocessed the public reads (quality trimming at Q25 with fastp, clone calling with MiXCR) and kept in-frame beta chains. Rows with one shared CDR3 protein collapse into an entry with the most common genes and DNA. V and J calls and clone size were set by TCRdb, not the authors. In this sample the table shows 150,000 to 200,000 distinct CDR3 sequences, approximately 15% of which occur a single time. The ten largest make up about 1.8% of the sample.

In this sample, this clonotype turned up a few times. Its antigen is unknown. No qualities accompany the bases; no much larger clone lies one base away. The clonotype comes from a woman in her twenties or thirties with alopecia areata. Some clones in this sample may be carry-over from other donors' samples. Sequenced here: whole blood, sampled in connection with sensitization to the hapten diphenylcyclopropenone (DPC). Recombination linked TRBV20-1 to TRBJ2-1; perhaps TRBD2 is the D gene, with 6 bases matching. The CDR3 corresponds to CSARNRALVGGNEQFF. DNA sequence: TGCAGTGCCCGAAACCGAGCCCTAGTGGGAGGCAATGAGCAGTTCTTC.